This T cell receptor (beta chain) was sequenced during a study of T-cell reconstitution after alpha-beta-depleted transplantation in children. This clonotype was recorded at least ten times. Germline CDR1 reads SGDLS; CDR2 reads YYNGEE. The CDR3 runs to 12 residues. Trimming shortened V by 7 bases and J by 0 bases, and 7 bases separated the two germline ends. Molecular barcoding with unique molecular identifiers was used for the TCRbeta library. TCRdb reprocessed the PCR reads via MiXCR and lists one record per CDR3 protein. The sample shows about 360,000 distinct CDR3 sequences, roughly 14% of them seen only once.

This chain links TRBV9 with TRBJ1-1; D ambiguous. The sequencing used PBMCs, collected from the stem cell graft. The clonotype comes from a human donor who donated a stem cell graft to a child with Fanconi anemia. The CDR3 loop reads CASRGLNTEAFF. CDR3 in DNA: TGTGCCAGCCGCGGCCTGAACACTGAAGCTTTCTTT.